This passage covers 30 T cell receptor beta chains from one sample sequenced in a study of neurological immune-mediated disorders. Time point described: longitudinal time-point 2. TCRdb redid the calling of the 5' RACE reads with MiXCR, one entry per CDR3 protein. The table includes around 50,000 distinct CDR3 sequences, 13% detected once. The sequencing input was PBMCs. These TCRs come from a male donor with HTLV-1-associated myelopathy (HAM/TSP).

This clonotype has a count of ten or more. This rearrangement joins TRBV3-1 to TRBJ2-7, with D possibly TRBD2 on 5 matching bases. Germline V gene data show CDR1 as LGHDT and CDR2 as YNNKEL (reference sequence). The CDR3 spans 15 residues. V was cut by 5 bases and J by 0 bases, with 14 bases left in between. CDR3 sequence: CASSLFGGHSYEQYF. In DNA, the CDR3 is TGTGCCAGCAGCTTGTTCGGCGGGCACTCCTACGAGCAGTACTTC.

This clonotype was observed at least ten times. V usage is TRBV12-3 or TRBV12-4 and J usage is TRBJ1-4, with TRBD1 identical over 7 bases. The CDR3 spans 12 residues. The J segment lost 11 bases and the V segment lost 7 bases, leaving 7 bases of the junction unmatched. Here the CDR3 DNA reads TGTGCCAGCAATGACAGGGATCGGAAACTGTTTTTT. Amino acid sequence: CASNDRDRKLFF.

This clonotype has ten or more counts. The V gene is TRBV28, the J gene TRBJ2-7; the D gene is possibly TRBD1 (6 bases). The CDR3 sequence is 18 residues long. Germline CDR1 reads MDHEN; CDR2 reads SYDVKM. V shed 3 bases and J shed 2 bases, with 23 bases lying between them. The CDR3: CASSFFYGVPDSAYEQYF. In nucleotides, the CDR3 is TGTGCCAGCAGTTTTTTTTATGGTGTTCCGGACAGTGCCTACGAGCAGTACTTC.

In this sample, this clonotype turned up many times. The chain recombines TRBV7-2 with TRBJ2-5; TRBD2 is a possible D gene (6 bases). The V end was cut by 1 base, the J end by 4 bases, with 16 bases between. In germline, CDR1 is SGHTA, CDR2 FQGNSA. The CDR3 runs 16 residues. The CDR3 here is CASSLGGTPNGETQYF. CDR3 sequence (DNA): TGTGCCAGCAGCTTAGGAGGGACTCCCAACGGAGAGACCCAGTACTTC.

This clonotype was counted a few times. V and J are TRBV20-1 and TRBJ2-3; 13 nucleotides line up with TRBD2. Looked up from germline, CDR1 is DFQATT and CDR2 is SNEGSKA (reference sequence). The CDR3 has 17 amino acids. Trimming removed 3 bases from V and 0 bases from J; junction bases left unmatched: 6. CDR3 coding DNA: TGCAGTGCTAGTGGGGGACTAGCGGGGAAGAGCACAGATACGCAGTATTTT. Its protein is CSASGGLAGKSTDTQYF.

This clonotype was seen ten or more times. V usage is TRBV7-2 and J usage is TRBJ2-1; D call uncertain. The germline V and J ends were trimmed by 1 base and 6 bases, with 4 bases remaining between them. Germline-derived CDR1 and CDR2 are SGHTA and FQGNSA. The CDR3 contains 12 residues. Here the CDR3 reads CASSLETNEQFF. The CDR3 nucleotides read TGTGCCAGCAGCTTAGAAACCAATGAGCAGTTCTTC.

Comment on this clonotype: Its ends do not fully match the called genes, so a read error is possible. The chain recombines TRBV28 with TRBJ2-7, with 9 bases that match TRBD1. CDR1 is MDHEN, CDR2 SYDVKM, per germline. The CDR3 is 19 residues long. CDR3 sequence (DNA): TGTGCCAGAAGTTTATTATACTTTGATCCGGGACAGGGTTCCTACGAGCAGTACTTC. The encoded protein is CARSLLYFDPGQGSYEQYF.

This clonotype has ten or more counts. This chain links TRBV20-1 with TRBJ2-5, with 7 bases lining up with TRBD1. CDR1 DFQATT and CDR2 SNEGSKA come from the germline V gene (reference sequence). The CDR3 consists of 13 residues. V gave up 1 base and J gave up 4 bases; unmatched junction bases: 3. CDR3 DNA: TGCAGTGCTAGAGGGGACAGTCTAGAGACCCAGTACTTC. Translated, it gives CSARGDSLETQYF.

This clonotype was observed many times. This chain links TRBV5-1 with TRBJ2-3; TRBD1 or TRBD2 may be the D gene (5 bases each). Trimming left V 5 bases short and J 4 bases short, with 14 bases between. The CDR3 consists of 14 residues. Germline V CDR1 and CDR2: SGHRS, YFSETQ. This CDR3 reads CASSEPGPSDTQYF. The CDR3 DNA reads TGCGCCAGCAGTGAGCCGGGGCCCTCAGATACGCAGTATTTT.

This clonotype was counted many times. The chain has TRBV5-1 and TRBJ2-7; TRBD2 aligns across 7 bases. Trimming removed 8 bases from V and 7 bases from J; junction bases left unmatched: 18. The CDR3 runs to 15 residues. Germline CDR1 reads SGHRS; CDR2 reads YFSETQ. The DNA for the CDR3 is TGCGCCAGGACCTTAAGCGGGGAGGACCGGGTAGAGCAGTACTTC. Residues: CARTLSGEDRVEQYF. Full variable domain (remainder filled in from reference TRBV5-1 and TRBJ2-7): KAGVTQTPRYLIKTRGQQVTLSCSPISGHRSVSWYQQTPGQGLQFLFEYFSETQRNKGNFPGRFSGRQFSNSRSEMNVSTLELGDSALYLCARTLSGEDRVEQYFGPGTRLTVT.

This clonotype occurred many times. The chain uses TRBV7-3 and TRBJ2-3; the match to TRBD1 covers 11 bases. Germline values: CDR1 SGHTA, CDR2 FQGTGA. V trimming: 1 base; J trimming: 5 bases; junction bases outside the gene matches: 8. This CDR3 comprises 17 residues. This chain's CDR3 is CASSLIGTGGLRDTQYF. CDR3 in DNA: TGTGCCAGCAGCTTAATAGGGACAGGGGGTTTGAGAGATACGCAGTATTTT.

This clonotype was seen only once. This chain connects TRBV5-1 to TRBJ1-1; D not resolved. CDR1 is SGHRS and CDR2 is YFSETQ in the germline V gene. The CDR3 runs to 15 residues. Trimming stripped 0 bases from V and 1 base from J, with 10 bases between. CDR3 nucleotides: TGCGCCAGCAGCTTGGTGGTGCAGGCGAACACTGAAGCTTTCTTT. Amino acids: CASSLVVQANTEAFF.

This clonotype occurred many times. This chain's CDR3 is CSVEEGTSGGVQYF. In DNA form, the CDR3 reads TGCAGCGTTGAAGAAGGGACTAGCGGGGGAGTGCAGTACTTC. The chain is built from TRBV29-1 and TRBJ2-7, with 14 bases matching TRBD2. CDR1 and CDR2 from the germline V gene are SQVTM and ANQGSEA. The CDR3 is 14 residues long. With V trimmed by 0 bases and J by 9 bases, 4 bases remained unmatched.

This clonotype has a count of ten or more. The gene calls are TRBV4-1 and TRBJ1-1; D possibly corresponds to TRBD1 (6 bases). Trimming pared 0 bases from V and 0 bases from J, leaving 8 bases between. This CDR3 has 15 residues. Germline loops: CDR1 MGHRA, CDR2 YSYEKL. CDR3 in DNA: TGCGCCAGCAGCCAAGATCGGGACATGAACACTGAAGCTTTCTTT. Residues: CASSQDRDMNTEAFF.

This clonotype has only a few counts. This chain links TRBV6-2 or TRBV6-3 with TRBJ2-1; 8 bases are shared with TRBD1. Germline assignment: CDR1 MNHEY and CDR2 SVGEGT. Trimming cost V 5 bases and J 7 bases; bases outside gene matches: 1. This CDR3 has 12 amino acids. CDR3 protein: CASSGQGNEQFF. The CDR3 nucleotides read TGTGCCAGCAGTGGACAGGGTAATGAGCAGTTCTTC.

This clonotype showed up many times. The rearrangement links TRBV5-1 to TRBJ2-2; 10 positions match TRBD1. CDR3 length: 16 residues. Per germline, CDR1 SGHRS and CDR2 YFSETQ. V shed 2 bases, J shed 5 bases, and the junction held 6 bases outside the gene matches. CDR3 in DNA: TGCGCCAGCAGCTTAAGGACAGGGGGAGGAACCGGGGAGCTGTTTTTT. Translating it yields CASSLRTGGGTGELFF.

Many counts were recorded for this clonotype. V is TRBV25-1 and J is TRBJ2-7; D tentatively fits TRBD1 or TRBD2 (5 bases each). CDR3 length: 16 amino acids. Trimming stripped 5 bases from V and 2 bases from J, with 19 bases between. Per the germline V gene, CDR1 is MGHDK and CDR2 is SYGVNS. The CDR3 DNA reads TGTGCCAGCAGTCCGACGTTGGGGACGGGAACCTACGAGCAGTACTTC. Its protein product is CASSPTLGTGTYEQYF.

This clonotype was counted only a few times. The J gene is TRBJ2-5, the V gene TRBV10-2; D gene uncertain. V shed 6 bases and J shed 1 base, with 12 bases lying between them. CDR3 length: 14 amino acids. Germline V lookup: CDR1 WSHSY, CDR2 SAAADI. As DNA, the CDR3 is TGCGCCAGCAGACCCCATCTGGGCCAAGAGACCCAGTACTTC. It encodes CASRPHLGQETQYF.

This clonotype was found many times. CDR3 amino acids: CASSLGRETNEQYF. DNA for the CDR3: TGTGCCAGCAGCTTAGGCAGGGAGACAAACGAGCAGTACTTC. V and J are TRBV7-3 and TRBJ2-7, with D possibly called TRBD1 or TRBD2 (5 bases each). This CDR3 is 14 amino acids long. Germline values: CDR1 SGHTA, CDR2 FQGTGA. The V and J ends lost 2 bases and 5 bases respectively, with 13 bases between them.

This clonotype was counted ten times or more. The chain joins TRBV6-6 to TRBJ2-3; D is perhaps TRBD1 (5 bases). Germline CDR1 MNHNY, CDR2 SVGAGI (reference sequence). The CDR3 extends over 14 amino acids. The V end lost 8 bases, the J end lost 6 bases, and 18 bases lay between the germline ends. The DNA for the CDR3 is TGTGCCAGCCCCCCTAGGGGAACTTCGGATACGCAGTATTTT. Its protein product is CASPPRGTSDTQYF.

The J gene is TRBJ2-2, the V gene TRBV12-3 or TRBV12-4; a possible D gene is TRBD2 (7 bases). Trimming shortened V by 5 bases and J by 6 bases, and 19 bases separated the two germline ends. The CDR3 spans 16 residues. The DNA of the CDR3 is TGTGCCAGCAGTCCCGACGTGGGGGGGCAACCCGGGGAGCTGTTTTTT. This gives the protein CASSPDVGGQPGELFF.

This clonotype showed up many times. This chain joins TRBV6-2 or TRBV6-3 and TRBJ2-7; unclear D gene. The germline gives CDR1 MNHEY, CDR2 SVGEGT. Trimming pared 0 bases from V and 5 bases from J, leaving 8 bases between. This CDR3 is 13 amino acids long. The CDR3 coding sequence is TGTGCCAGCAGTTACTCGAGTTCTAACGAGCAGTACTTC. Translating it yields CASSYSSSNEQYF.

The rearrangement links TRBV20-1 to TRBJ2-5, with TRBD1 matching over 10 bases. This CDR3 region has 15 residues. J lost 4 bases, V lost 5 bases, and 10 bases had no gene match. Germline-derived CDR1 and CDR2 are DFQATT and SNEGSKA (reference sequence). The CDR3 nucleotides read TGCAGTGCTCCCGACGACAGGGGGCGACGAGAGACCCAGTACTTC. Protein product: CSAPDDRGRRETQYF.

This clonotype was seen at least ten times. This chain joins TRBV20-1 and TRBJ2-1; no firm D call. This CDR3 comprises 11 residues. CDR1 is DFQATT, CDR2 SNEGSKA, per germline (reference sequence). Trimming removed 2 bases at V and 6 bases at J, with 5 bases between. The CDR3 sequence is CSARTLNEQFF. As DNA, the CDR3 is TGCAGTGCTAGAACCCTCAATGAGCAGTTCTTC.

This clonotype was counted ten times or more. This chain joins TRBV15 and TRBJ1-2; no firm D call. Germline V lookup: CDR1 LNHNV, CDR2 YYDKDF (reference sequence). CDR3 length equals 16 residues. The V gene lost 0 bases and the J gene lost 7 bases, with 18 bases spanning the gap. As DNA, the CDR3 is TGTGCCACCAGCAGAGAAGGCCCGGGAAGTGTCTCTGGCTACACCTTC. As protein: CATSREGPGSVSGYTF.

This clonotype was observed at least ten times. The V call is TRBV7-3, the J call TRBJ1-6; weak D call: TRBD1 (5 bases). Per germline, CDR1 SGHTA and CDR2 FQGTGA. This CDR3 contains 17 residues. V was shortened by 0 bases and J by 6 bases, with 15 bases between the two germline ends. The CDR3 DNA reads as TGTGCCAGCAGCTTAACGGGCCCCCGGGACTCTAATTCACCCCTCCACTTT. It codes for CASSLTGPRDSNSPLHF.

In this sample, this clonotype turned up many times. The rearrangement uses TRBV29-1 and TRBJ1-2, with D tentatively TRBD1 (5 bases). V was clipped by 1 base and J by 8 bases, with 14 bases between them. The CDR3 totals 13 residues. Germline V lookup: CDR1 SQVTM, CDR2 ANQGSEA. This chain's CDR3 is CSVEADPGYGYTF. DNA for the CDR3: TGCAGCGTTGAAGCGGACCCAGGGTACGGCTACACCTTC.

This clonotype has a count of ten or more. The CDR3: CASSLQGSYGYTF. DNA for the CDR3: TGTGCCAGCAGCCTACAGGGGAGCTATGGCTACACCTTC. V usage is TRBV3-1 and J usage is TRBJ1-2; 7 positions agree with TRBD1. V gave up 4 bases and J gave up 4 bases; unmatched junction bases: 3. The germline CDR1 and CDR2 sequences are LGHDT and YNNKEL (reference sequence). CDR3 length: 13 amino acids.

Many counts were recorded for this clonotype. V is TRBV6-5 and J is TRBJ1-1; tentatively, D is TRBD1 (6 bases). In germline, CDR1 is MNHEY, CDR2 SVGAGI. The CDR3 loop spans 17 amino acids. Trimming shortened V by 2 bases and J by 4 bases, and 20 bases separated the two germline ends. This CDR3 reads CASSYNLGRGRSTEAFF. CDR3 bases: TGTGCCAGCAGTTACAATCTTGGGCGGGGGCGGAGCACTGAAGCTTTCTTT.

This clonotype was seen at least ten times. The chain joins TRBV4-3 to TRBJ2-3, with 9 bases that match TRBD1. V dropped 0 bases and J dropped 4; count of bases not matched to a gene: 8. The V gene's germline CDR1 is LGHNA and CDR2 YSLEER. The CDR3 contains 17 residues. The CDR3 DNA follows: TGCGCCAGCAGCCAAGACGGGACAGGGATTTATGCAGATACGCAGTATTTT. Translation gives CASSQDGTGIYADTQYF.